This T cell receptor (beta chain) came from a study of T-cell reconstitution after alpha-beta-depleted transplantation in children. This clonotype appeared many times. What it recognizes is unknown. Study results and caveats: From newly produced T cells came most of the T-cell counts and diversity one year after transplant. Surviving recipient T cells and intrathymic progenitors accounted for some patients' high TCRbeta diversity at day 60.

It was with unique molecular identifiers that the TCRbeta library was prepared. TCRdb re-called the PCR reads through MiXCR, storing one row per CDR3 protein. The sample gives about 29,000 distinct CDR3 sequences, about 5.8% of which show up once; approximately 7% is in the top ten. This TCR was sampled from a male patient aged 10-17 years who had a stem cell transplant for acute myeloid leukemia, so the T cells may come from the graft donor. The sequences come from PBMCs, mostly from graft donor cells, collected 180 days after TCRalphabeta/CD19-depleted stem cell transplant.

CDR3 residues: CSVGDRGANYGYTF. CDR3 bases: TGCAGCGTTGGAGACAGGGGGGCTAACTATGGCTACACCTTC. The rearrangement joins TRBV29-1 to TRBJ1-2; 9 bases match TRBD1. The germline V gene has CDR1 SQVTM and CDR2 ANQGSEA. This CDR3 has 14 residues. With V trimmed by 4 bases and J by 0 bases, 3 bases remained unmatched.